A selection of T cell receptor beta chains follows, all from one sample in a study of blood T cells in healthy people across ages. TCRdb re-derived calls from the 5' RACE reads in MiXCR, one entry per CDR3 protein. The repertoire holds hundreds of thousands of distinct CDR3 sequences, with roughly 64% as singletons. Sequencing was performed on blood. These TCRs come from a man younger than 40 in good health. Each CDR3 is given with its conserved first and last residue. The D gene is left open where the match is weak. Expanded clones are given a class, and other clones once, few, many or no size at all.

CSARDLGAAFQETQYF | TGCAGTGCTAGAGATCTTGGGGCAGCCTTCCAAGAGACCCAGTACTTC | NA | TRBJ2-5 | TRBV20-1 | few
CASSQGNRGSRGELFF | TGCGCCAGCAGCCAAGGGAACAGGGGCTCCAGGGGGGAGCTGTTTTTT | TRBD1 | TRBJ2-2 | TRBV4-3 | NA
CASRNVRDRGIQYF | TGTGCCAGCAGGAACGTACGGGACAGGGGTATTCAGTACTTC | TRBD1 | TRBJ2-4 | TRBV2 | few
CASSKGRGAGRDNEQYF | TGTGCCAGCAGCAAAGGGAGGGGGGCAGGGCGCGACAATGAGCAGTACTTC | NA | TRBJ2-7 | TRBV21-1 | once
CASSDSSGGADTQYF | TGTGCCAGCAGTGACTCTAGCGGGGGGGCAGATACGCAGTATTTT | TRBD2 | TRBJ2-3 | TRBV6-4 | NA
CASSYGGVQPQHF | TGTGCCAGCAGTTACGGGGGCGTTCAGCCCCAGCATTTT | NA | TRBJ1-5 | TRBV6-2/TRBV6-3 | NA
CATSDQHQPQHF | TGTGCCACCAGTGACCAACATCAGCCCCAGCATTTT | NA | TRBJ1-5 | TRBV24-1 | once
CASSQADRGIRTEAFF | TGCGCCAGCAGCCAAGCGGACAGGGGCATAAGGACTGAAGCTTTCTTT | TRBD1 | TRBJ1-1 | TRBV4-1 | few
CASSVAWGAIETQYF | TGTGCCAGCAGCGTAGCTTGGGGGGCAATAGAGACCCAGTACTTC | NA | TRBJ2-5 | TRBV9 | NA
CASSPRGAGGRSGSEQFF | TGTGCCAGCTCACCACGAGGGGCGGGAGGACGATCAGGCAGTGAGCAGTTCTTC | TRBD2 | TRBJ2-1 | TRBV18 | NA
CSARTSEGTDTQYF | TGCAGTGCTAGAACTAGCGAGGGTACAGATACGCAGTATTTT | TRBD2 | TRBJ2-3 | TRBV20-1 | NA
CASSQPDSPKPLHF | TGTGCCAGCAGCCAACCAGACAGCCCCAAGCCCCTCCACTTT | NA | TRBJ1-6 | TRBV4-2 | NA
CASSPRDYGGDTQYF | TGTGCCAGCAGTCCCCGGGACTATGGGGGGGATACGCAGTATTTT | TRBD2 | TRBJ2-3 | TRBV12-3/TRBV12-4 | NA
CASSPLSVNEQFF | TGTGCCAGCAGTCCCCTCTCGGTTAATGAGCAGTTCTTC | NA | TRBJ2-1 | TRBV6-2/TRBV6-3 | NA
CASSLLTAQETQYF | TGTGCCAGCAGTTTACTCACAGCCCAAGAGACCCAGTACTTC | NA | TRBJ2-5 | TRBV12-3/TRBV12-4 | few
CASRNSLTGSGNTIYF | TGTGCCAGCAGGAACTCATTGACCGGCTCTGGAAACACCATATATTTT | NA | TRBJ1-3 | TRBV12-3/TRBV12-4 | NA
CASSPMAADTGELFF | TGCGCCAGCAGCCCGATGGCAGCGGACACCGGGGAGCTGTTTTTT | NA | TRBJ2-2 | TRBV5-1 | few
CASSVVSGADTGELFF | TGTGCCAGCAGCGTAGTTTCGGGAGCAGACACCGGGGAGCTGTTTTTT | NA | TRBJ2-2 | TRBV9 | NA
CASSLPGVGSYEQYF | TGTGCCAGCAGCTTACCAGGGGTTGGATCCTACGAGCAGTACTTC | NA | TRBJ2-7 | TRBV7-9 | NA
CSARLDGLTDTQYF | TGCAGTGCTAGGCTGGACGGTCTCACAGATACGCAGTATTTT | NA | TRBJ2-3 | TRBV20-1 | NA